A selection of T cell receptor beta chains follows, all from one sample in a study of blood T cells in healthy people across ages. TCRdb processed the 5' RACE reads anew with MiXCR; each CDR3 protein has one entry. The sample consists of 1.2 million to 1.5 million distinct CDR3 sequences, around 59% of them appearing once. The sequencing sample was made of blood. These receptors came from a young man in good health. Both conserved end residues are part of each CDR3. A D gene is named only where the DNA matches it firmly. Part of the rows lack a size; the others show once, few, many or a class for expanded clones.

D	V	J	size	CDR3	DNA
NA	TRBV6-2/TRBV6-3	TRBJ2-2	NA	CASSYGGFGETGELFF	TGTGCCAGCAGTTACGGGGGATTCGGAGAAACCGGGGAGCTGTTTTTT
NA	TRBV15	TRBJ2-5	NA	CATSKGLAGTQYF	TGTGCCACCAGCAAGGGACTCGCGGGGACCCAGTACTTC
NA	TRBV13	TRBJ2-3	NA	CASSPEHGDTQYF	TGTGCCAGCAGCCCGGAGCATGGAGATACGCAGTATTTT
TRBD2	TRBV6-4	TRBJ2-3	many	CASSERAGGGDTQYF	TGTGCCAGCAGTGAAAGAGCGGGGGGAGGAGATACGCAGTATTTT
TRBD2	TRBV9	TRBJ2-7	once	CASSVVETSGLTEQYF	TGTGCCAGCAGCGTAGTTGAGACTAGCGGGCTCACAGAGCAGTACTTC
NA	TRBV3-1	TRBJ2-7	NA	CASSRPPSYEQYF	TGTGCCAGCAGCCGTCCGCCCTCCTACGAGCAGTACTTC
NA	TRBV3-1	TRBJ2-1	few	CASSQVRRDDNEQFF	TGTGCCAGCAGCCAAGTTCGGCGGGACGACAATGAGCAGTTCTTC
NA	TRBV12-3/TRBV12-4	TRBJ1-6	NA	CASRSPESSYNSPLHF	TGTGCCAGCAGGAGCCCAGAGAGCTCCTATAATTCACCCCTCCACTTT
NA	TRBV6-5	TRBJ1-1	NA	CASSHMRGMNTEAFF	TGTGCCAGCAGTCACATGCGGGGGATGAACACTGAAGCTTTCTTT
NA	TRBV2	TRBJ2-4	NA	CASSLSVPEQYF	TGTGCCAGCAGTCTCAGCGTTCCAGAGCAGTACTTC
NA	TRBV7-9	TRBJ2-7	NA	CASSLDPLGAYEQYF	TGTGCCAGCAGCTTAGATCCGCTAGGGGCCTACGAGCAGTACTTC
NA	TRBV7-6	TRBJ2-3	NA	CASSAGAFSTDTQYF	TGTGCCAGCAGCGCCGGGGCCTTTAGCACAGATACGCAGTATTTT
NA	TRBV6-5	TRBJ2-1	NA	CASSPGVAGLSNEQFF	TGTGCCAGCAGCCCCGGGGTGGCCGGGTTGAGCAATGAGCAGTTCTTC
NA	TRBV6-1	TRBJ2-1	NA	CASRSMFSDNEQFF	TGTGCCAGCAGAAGTATGTTCTCGGACAATGAGCAGTTCTTC
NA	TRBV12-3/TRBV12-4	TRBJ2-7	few	CASSSTGTTGEQYF	TGTGCCAGCAGTTCAACCGGGACAACGGGCGAGCAGTACTTC
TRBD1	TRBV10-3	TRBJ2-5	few	CAIRPDRQETQYF	TGTGCCATCAGACCGGACAGGCAGGAGACCCAGTACTTC
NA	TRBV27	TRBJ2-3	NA	CASSLRGPSSTDTQYF	TGTGCCAGCAGTTTACGGGGACCCAGCAGCACAGATACGCAGTATTTT
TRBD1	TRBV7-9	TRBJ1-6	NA	CASSEGQVNSPLHF	TGTGCCAGCAGCGAGGGACAGGTTAATTCACCCCTCCACTTT
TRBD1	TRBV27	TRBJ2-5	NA	CASSQGTVRRETQYF	TGTGCCAGCAGTCAGGGGACAGTCCGGCGGGAGACCCAGTACTTC
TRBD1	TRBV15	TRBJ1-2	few	CATSEQGVYGYTF	TGTGCCACCAGCGAACAGGGGGTCTATGGCTACACCTTC
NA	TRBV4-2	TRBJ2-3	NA	CASSQDTSFFYQYF	TGTGCCAGCAGCCAAGACACTAGCTTTTTTTATCAGTATTTT
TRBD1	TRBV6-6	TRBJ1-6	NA	CASGESGTGVSSPLHF	TGTGCCAGCGGAGAATCCGGGACAGGGGTTAGTTCACCCCTCCACTTT
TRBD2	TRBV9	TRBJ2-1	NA	CASSVGEGLYNEQFF	TGTGCCAGCAGCGTAGGGGAGGGGCTCTACAATGAGCAGTTCTTC
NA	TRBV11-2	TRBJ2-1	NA	CASTRLSSYNEQFF	TGTGCCAGCACCCGACTAAGCTCCTACAATGAGCAGTTCTTC
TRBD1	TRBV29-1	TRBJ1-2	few	CSVRQGEKDYGYTF	TGCAGCGTCCGACAGGGGGAGAAAGACTATGGCTACACCTTC
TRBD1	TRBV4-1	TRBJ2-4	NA	CASSLGGRRDRDIQYF	TGCGCCAGCAGCCTAGGGGGCCGTAGGGACAGAGACATTCAGTACTTC
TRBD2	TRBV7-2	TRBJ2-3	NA	CASSLISGGASDTQYF	TGTGCCAGCAGCTTAATTAGCGGGGGGGCCAGTGATACGCAGTATTTT
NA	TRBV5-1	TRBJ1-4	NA	CASSLDLQEKLFF	TGCGCCAGCAGCTTGGACTTACAAGAAAAACTGTTTTTT
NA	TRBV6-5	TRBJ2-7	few	CASRIADTYEQYF	TGTGCCAGTCGGATAGCGGATACCTACGAGCAGTACTTC
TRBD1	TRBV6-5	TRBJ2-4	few	CASSNSDRENIQYF	TGTGCCAGCAGTAACTCGGACAGGGAAAACATTCAGTACTTC
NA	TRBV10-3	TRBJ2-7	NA	CAISEAGVSYEQYF	TGTGCCATCAGTGAGGCAGGGGTTTCCTACGAGCAGTACTTC
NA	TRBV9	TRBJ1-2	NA	CASSVEDGYTF	TGTGCCAGCAGCGTAGAAGATGGCTACACCTTC
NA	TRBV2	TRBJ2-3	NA	CASSFRLITDTQYF	TGTGCCAGCAGTTTCCGACTCATCACAGATACGCAGTATTTT
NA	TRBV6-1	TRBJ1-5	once	CASNFIQVSNQPQHF	TGTGCCAGCAACTTCATACAGGTCAGCAATCAGCCCCAGCATTTT
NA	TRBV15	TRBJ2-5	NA	CATRTRSRQETQYF	TGTGCCACCAGAACTAGGTCCCGCCAAGAGACCCAGTACTTC
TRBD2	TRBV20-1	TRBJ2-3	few	CSARLAGGQYF	TGCAGTGCTAGACTAGCGGGAGGACAGTATTTT
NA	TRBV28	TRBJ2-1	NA	CASRSSRASLSSYNEQFF	TGTGCCAGCAGGTCGAGTAGAGCGAGCTTGAGCTCCTACAATGAGCAGTTCTTC
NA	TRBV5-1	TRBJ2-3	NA	CASRGRQRSTDTQYF	TGCGCCAGCCGAGGTCGGCAGAGAAGCACAGATACGCAGTATTTT
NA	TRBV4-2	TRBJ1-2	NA	CASSQDGNRRWDGYTF	TGTGCCAGCAGCCAAGATGGGAACCGACGTTGGGATGGCTACACCTTC
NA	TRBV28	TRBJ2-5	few	CASSSIKLEREGWGETQYF	TGTGCCAGCAGTTCGATAAAACTCGAACGAGAGGGCTGGGGAGAGACCCAGTACTTC
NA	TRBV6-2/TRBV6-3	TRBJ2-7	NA	CATGVSYEQYF	TGTGCCACCGGGGTTTCCTACGAGCAGTACTTC
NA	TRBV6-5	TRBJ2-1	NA	CASSWGHSYNEQFF	TGTGCCAGCAGTTGGGGTCACTCCTACAATGAGCAGTTCTTC
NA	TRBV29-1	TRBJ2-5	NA	CSGVRGQETQYF	TGCAGCGGCGTCAGGGGACAAGAGACCCAGTACTTC
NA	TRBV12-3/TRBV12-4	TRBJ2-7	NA	CASSFGHNSYEQYF	TGTGCCAGCAGTTTTGGACACAACTCCTACGAGCAGTACTTC
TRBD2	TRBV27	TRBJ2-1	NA	CASRAGGENNEQFF	TGTGCCAGCAGGGCCGGGGGGGAAAACAATGAGCAGTTCTTC